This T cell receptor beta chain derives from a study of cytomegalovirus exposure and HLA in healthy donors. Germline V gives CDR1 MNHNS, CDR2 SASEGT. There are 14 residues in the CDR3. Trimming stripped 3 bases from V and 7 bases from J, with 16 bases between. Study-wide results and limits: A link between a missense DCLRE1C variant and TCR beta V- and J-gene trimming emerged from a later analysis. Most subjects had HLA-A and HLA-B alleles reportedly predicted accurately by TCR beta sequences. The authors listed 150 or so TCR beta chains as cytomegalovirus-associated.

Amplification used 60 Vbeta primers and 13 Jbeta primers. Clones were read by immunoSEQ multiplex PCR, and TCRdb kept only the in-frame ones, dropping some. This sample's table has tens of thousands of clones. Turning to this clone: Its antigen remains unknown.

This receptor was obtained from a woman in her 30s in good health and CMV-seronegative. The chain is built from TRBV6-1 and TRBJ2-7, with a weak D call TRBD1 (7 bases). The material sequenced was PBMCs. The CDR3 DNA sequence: TGTGCCAGCAGTGATCGACAGGGACGGGGGGAGCAGTACTTC. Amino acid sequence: CASSDRQGRGEQYF.